The rows below give T cell receptor beta chains drawn from one sample of a study of T cells in localized non-small cell lung cancer. Sequenced by immunoSEQ multiplex PCR; TCRdb stores in-frame clones only, minus some. The sample has about 28,000 clones, 70% to 90% seen once; the top ten hold roughly 2.8%. The source was peripheral blood, collected before any cancer treatment. These receptor sequences come from a woman aged 18-49 years with stage I lung adenocarcinoma. CDR3s include the opening cysteine and the closing phenylalanine or tryptophan. The order of the fields is CDR3 protein, CDR3 DNA, D gene, J gene, V gene, clone size. The D gene is left open where the match is weak. The size of a clone is reported for some rows only, either as once, few or many, or as a class for expanded clones.

CDR3: CASSLDREASPLHF
DNA: TGCGCCAGCAGCCTGGACAGGGAAGCTTCACCCCTCCACTTT
D: TRBD1
J: TRBJ1-6
V: TRBV10-1
size: -

CDR3: CASSPEGALNQPQHF
DNA: TGTGCCAGCTCACCAGAGGGGGCCCTCAATCAGCCCCAGCATTTT
D: TRBD1
J: TRBJ1-5
V: TRBV18
size: -

CDR3: CASSLSTGRTRELFF
DNA: TGTGCCAGCAGCTTGTCGACAGGGAGGACCCGGGAGCTGTTTTTT
D: -
J: TRBJ2-2
V: TRBV7-3
size: -

CDR3: CASSYSPRPVNIQYF
DNA: TGTGCCAGCAGTTACTCGCCCAGGCCGGTAAACATTCAGTACTTC
D: -
J: TRBJ2-4
V: TRBV6-5
size: -

CDR3: CASSGLAGGPGELFF
DNA: TGTGCCAGCTCCGGACTAGCGGGAGGACCCGGGGAGCTGTTTTTT
D: TRBD2
J: TRBJ2-2
V: TRBV13
size: -

CDR3: CASSFVQNTEAFF
DNA: TGTGCCAGCAGCTTCGTTCAGAACACTGAAGCTTTCTTT
D: -
J: TRBJ1-1
V: TRBV5-6
size: -

CDR3: CAWRGDRVDYGYTF
DNA: TGTGCCTGGAGGGGGGACAGGGTAGACTATGGCTACACCTTC
D: TRBD1
J: TRBJ1-2
V: TRBV30
size: -

CDR3: CASSLRGGDEKLFF
DNA: TGCGCCAGCAGCTTAAGGGGAGGGGATGAAAAACTGTTTTTT
D: -
J: TRBJ1-4
V: TRBV5-1
size: -

CDR3: CASSDLGGYYGYTF
DNA: TGTGCCAGCAGTGACTTAGGGGGCTACTATGGCTACACCTTC
D: TRBD1
J: TRBJ1-2
V: TRBV28
size: -

CDR3: CASRGASGRATDTQYF
DNA: TGCGCCAGCAGGGGGGCTAGCGGGAGGGCCACAGATACGCAGTATTTT
D: TRBD2
J: TRBJ2-3
V: TRBV5-1
size: -

CDR3: CASSPGGAREFF
DNA: TGTGCCAGCAGCCCTGGCGGGGCCAGGGAGTTCTTC
D: -
J: TRBJ2-1
V: TRBV5-6
size: once

CDR3: CASISSGRSYNEQFF
DNA: TGTGCCAGCATTTCTAGCGGGAGATCGTACAATGAGCAGTTCTTC
D: TRBD2
J: TRBJ2-1
V: TRBV7-9
size: once

CDR3: CASNGGTDTQYF
DNA: TGTGCCAGCAACGGAGGAACAGATACGCAGTATTTT
D: -
J: TRBJ2-3
V: TRBV9
size: -

CDR3: CSVESRDRHTEAFF
DNA: TGCAGCGTTGAAAGCAGGGATCGGCACACTGAAGCTTTCTTT
D: -
J: TRBJ1-1
V: TRBV29-1
size: -

CDR3: CASSQEETNYGYTF
DNA: TGTGCCAGCAGTCAGGAGGAGACTAACTATGGCTACACCTTC
D: -
J: TRBJ1-2
V: TRBV2
size: -

CDR3: CASSVSGISYNEQFF
DNA: TGTGCCAGCAGCGTTAGCGGGATCTCCTACAATGAGCAGTTCTTC
D: TRBD2
J: TRBJ2-1
V: TRBV9
size: few

CDR3: CASSPDGVLIYEQYF
DNA: TGTGCCAGCAGCCCGGACGGAGTTCTCATCTACGAGCAGTACTTC
D: -
J: TRBJ2-7
V: TRBV7-3
size: -

CDR3: CAWSVQANILTNEKLFF
DNA: TGTGCCTGGAGTGTACAGGCAAACATATTGACTAATGAAAAACTGTTTTTT
D: -
J: TRBJ1-4
V: TRBV30
size: -

CDR3: CASSAEVAINEQFF
DNA: TGTGCCAGCAGTGCGGAGGTGGCCATCAATGAGCAGTTCTTC
D: -
J: TRBJ2-1
V: TRBV2
size: -

CDR3: CASLVSGTGLYGYTF
DNA: TGTGCCAGCCTCGTTTCCGGGACAGGGCTCTATGGCTACACCTTC
D: TRBD1
J: TRBJ1-2
V: TRBV19
size: few

CDR3: CSVDPEDTEAFF
DNA: TGCAGCGTTGACCCTGAGGACACTGAAGCTTTCTTT
D: -
J: TRBJ1-1
V: TRBV29-1
size: -

CDR3: CASSSGGPGEQYF
DNA: TGTGCCAGCAGCAGCGGGGGTCCGGGCGAGCAGTACTTC
D: TRBD2
J: TRBJ2-7
V: TRBV5-6
size: -

CDR3: CASSVAGLNTEAFF
DNA: TGTGCCAGCAGCGTAGCAGGGCTGAACACTGAAGCTTTCTTT
D: -
J: TRBJ1-1
V: TRBV9
size: few

CDR3: CASSQGLAGEDYEQYF
DNA: TGCGCCAGCAGCCAAGGACTAGCGGGAGAAGACTACGAGCAGTACTTC
D: TRBD2
J: TRBJ2-7
V: TRBV4-1
size: -

CDR3: CASSEVSSGANVLTF
DNA: TGTGCCAGCAGTGAAGTAAGCTCTGGGGCCAACGTCCTGACTTTC
D: -
J: TRBJ2-6
V: TRBV2
size: -

CDR3: CASSSGDRPYGYTF
DNA: TGTGCCAGCAGTAGCGGGGACAGACCTTATGGCTACACCTTC
D: TRBD1
J: TRBJ1-2
V: TRBV6-5
size: -